This entry lists 7 T cell receptor beta chains sequenced from one sample in a study of identical twins. TCRdb used MiXCR to reprocess the 5' RACE reads, holding one entry per CDR3 protein. Of under 1 million distinct CDR3 sequences listed, about 12% are singletons. This sample also belongs to another study, concerning yellow fever vaccine responses in identical twins.

The sequenced material came from PBMCs. The receptors derive from a young woman in good health.

V usage is TRBV20-1 and J usage is TRBJ2-3, with a tentative D call TRBD2 (8 bases). CDR1 DFQATT and CDR2 SNEGSKA come from the germline V gene (reference sequence). V was shortened by 6 bases and J by 5 bases, with 18 bases between the two germline ends. The CDR3 totals 14 residues. DNA for the CDR3: TGCAGTGCCACACAGGGGACTAGTCAAGATACGCAGTATTTT. It is translated as CSATQGTSQDTQYF.

This clonotype appeared once. A much larger clone lies one base from this, so it may be a read error. This is likely a read error, given that the CDR3 carries no conserved phenylalanine or tryptophan at its end. The rearrangement joins TRBV12-3 or TRBV12-4 to TRBJ2-1; TRBD2 aligns across 10 bases. V lost 5 bases, J lost 6 bases, and 7 bases stayed unmatched. This CDR3 contains 15 residues. The CDR3 is CASSPLAGVLNEQFC. Here the CDR3 DNA reads TGTGCCAGCAGTCCGCTAGCGGGAGTCCTCAATGAGCAGTTCTGC.

This chain links TRBV11-2 with TRBJ2-3, with 9 bases aligning to TRBD1. Germline CDR1 reads SGHAT; CDR2 reads FQNNGV. The CDR3 spans 15 residues. Trimming cost V 3 bases and J 5 bases; bases outside gene matches: 6. The CDR3 protein is CASSFTGTGRDTQYF. CDR3 DNA: TGTGCCAGCAGCTTTACCGGGACAGGGAGAGATACGCAGTATTTT.

The gene calls are TRBV23-1 and TRBJ2-7, with 7 bases matching TRBD1. TRBV23-1 is reported as an ORF; its role is uncertain. V shed 3 bases and J 7 bases; nucleotides not matched to a gene: 9. This CDR3 has 14 residues. CDR3 protein: CASSHTPTGWEQYV. In DNA form, the CDR3 reads TGCGCCAGCAGTCATACCCCGACAGGGTGGGAGCAGTACGTC.

A single count supports this clonotype. The chain is built from TRBV7-9 and TRBJ1-2, with 8 bases identical to TRBD1. V trimming: 11 bases; J trimming: 4 bases; junction bases outside the gene matches: 18. The V gene's germline CDR1 is SEHNR and CDR2 FQNEAQ (reference sequence). CDR3 length: 16 amino acids. CDR3 sequence: CAVASGTGFLFYGYTF. CDR3 in DNA: TGTGCCGTCGCATCCGGGACAGGATTCCTCTTCTATGGCTACACCTTC.

This chain links TRBV6-5 with TRBJ1-6; D is uncertain. Germline V gene data show CDR1 as MNHEY and CDR2 as SVGAGI. CDR3 size: 13 residues. V lost 4 bases and J lost 10, with 11 bases in between. CDR3 protein: CASSSQLGSPLHF. The DNA for the CDR3 is TGTGCCAGCAGTTCCCAATTGGGGTCACCCCTCCACTTT.

The chain joins TRBV20-1 to TRBJ2-1, with D perhaps matching TRBD2 (6 bases). The CDR3 runs 15 residues. The germline V gene has CDR1 DFQATT and CDR2 SNEGSKA (reference sequence). V lost 6 bases to trimming and J lost 6 bases, with 21 bases between them. DNA for the CDR3: TGCAGTGCGGGGTCCCGGGACTTAACTATCAATGAGCAGTTCTTC. Translating it yields CSAGSRDLTINEQFF.